Listed below are T cell receptor beta chains from one sample, sequenced in a study of blood T cell repertoires in COVID-19. The table came from immunoSEQ multiplex PCR; TCRdb's copy has only in-frame clones and leaves some out. The sample has 350,000 to 450,000 clones, roughly 92% seen once. The sample taken for sequencing was PBMCs or T cells enriched from blood (not recorded which). These TCRs come from a woman in her 40s who had been exposed to COVID-19. CDR3s include the opening cysteine and the closing phenylalanine or tryptophan. D genes are given only for firm matches. Expanded clones get a size class; other rows say once, few or many, or leave the size out.

v_call,j_call,d_call,clone_size,cdr3_nt,cdr3_aa
TRBV6-5,TRBJ1-2,TRBD1,-,TGTGCCAGCAGAGGGACAGGGGGCTATGGCTACACCTTC,CASRGTGGYGYTF
TRBV7-2,TRBJ2-3,TRBD2,-,TGTGCCAGCAGCCCTACCGGACTAGCGGGAAACACAGATACGCAGTATTTT,CASSPTGLAGNTDTQYF
TRBV7-3,TRBJ1-5,-,-,TGTGCCAGCAGCGTCTACGCGGGGGAGCCCCAGCATTTT,CASSVYAGEPQHF
TRBV6-5,TRBJ2-1,-,-,TGTGCCAGCAGGCAAGACAGGGGACTAGCCGGTGAGCAGTTCTTC,CASRQDRGLAGEQFF
TRBV15,TRBJ1-5,-,-,TGTGCCACCAGCAGAGACATTAGCAATCAGCCCCAGCATTTT,CATSRDISNQPQHF
TRBV15,TRBJ2-2,TRBD2,-,TGTGCCACCAGCGGACCGAGTTCCCTAGCGGATTCCGGGGAGCTGTTTTTT,CATSGPSSLADSGELFF
TRBV5-1,TRBJ1-2,-,-,TGCGCCAGCAGCTTTGCGGGTGATGGCTACACCTTC,CASSFAGDGYTF
TRBV30,TRBJ1-4,-,-,TGTGCCTGGAGTATAGGGGGGGGCTTTAGCGGAAAACTGTTTTTT,CAWSIGGGFSGKLFF
TRBV7-3,TRBJ1-1,TRBD1,-,TGTGCCAGCAGCTTAACAGGGGGCCACACTGAAGCTTTCTTT,CASSLTGGHTEAFF
TRBV7-2,TRBJ2-1,TRBD1,-,TGTGCCAGCAGCCTCACAGGGGGCGTCTACAATGAGCAGTTCTTC,CASSLTGGVYNEQFF
TRBV19,TRBJ1-5,-,-,TGTGCCAGCACCCCCGGGCAGGGGAGAAAAAGCAATCAGCCCCAGCATTTT,CASTPGQGRKSNQPQHF
TRBV19,TRBJ2-2,-,once,TGTGCCAGTAGTATACCCAGCGGATACACCGGGGAGCTGTTTTTT,CASSIPSGYTGELFF
TRBV10-3,TRBJ2-5,TRBD2,once,TGTGCCATCAGTGAGCCCCTAGCGGGGGGGCAAGAGACCCAGTACTTC,CAISEPLAGGQETQYF
TRBV10-3,TRBJ2-5,TRBD1,-,TGTGCCATCAACGGACAGGGCACGGAGACCCAGTACTTC,CAINGQGTETQYF
TRBV19,TRBJ2-1,TRBD2,-,TGTGCCAGTAGTACCCCCGGGACTAGCGGGGTCAATGAGCAGTTCTTC,CASSTPGTSGVNEQFF
TRBV9,TRBJ2-7,TRBD2,-,TGTGCCAGCAGCGTAGGCGCTAGCGGCCTGACCTACGAGCAGTACTTC,CASSVGASGLTYEQYF
TRBV5-6,TRBJ2-7,-,once,TGTGCCAGCAGCTTGGTAGGATTCAGGCACTACGAGCAGTACTTC,CASSLVGFRHYEQYF
TRBV27,TRBJ1-2,TRBD1,-,TGTGCCAGCAGTCCCGGGACAGGGTCCTATGGCTACACCTTC,CASSPGTGSYGYTF
TRBV5-1,TRBJ1-5,TRBD1,-,TGCGCCAGCAGCGAGGGGACAGGCCGCAATCAGCCCCAGCATTTT,CASSEGTGRNQPQHF
TRBV6-5,TRBJ1-2,-,-,TGTGCCAGCAGCCCCCAAGCCCAGACGGGGGGCTACACCTTC,CASSPQAQTGGYTF
TRBV2,TRBJ1-2,-,-,TGTGCCAGCAGCGAATCCCCCCCTTTAGGCTACACCTTC,CASSESPPLGYTF
TRBV12-3/TRBV12-4,TRBJ2-7,-,-,TGTGCCAGCAGTTCCGGGAAAGCGTACGAGCAGTACTTC,CASSSGKAYEQYF
TRBV7-2,TRBJ1-2,TRBD1,-,TGTGCCAGCAGCTGGGGACAGGGGAACTATGGCTACACCTTC,CASSWGQGNYGYTF
TRBV7-6,TRBJ2-3,-,-,TGTGCCAGCAGCTCCAACAGAATCACAGATACGCAGTATTTT,CASSSNRITDTQYF
TRBV2,TRBJ1-1,TRBD1,-,TGTGCCAGCAGCTACAGGGGCAGGACTGAAGCTTTCTTT,CASSYRGRTEAFF
TRBV29-1,TRBJ2-3,-,-,TGCAGCGTTGAAGATCGGAGCAGTTTGCAGTATTTT,CSVEDRSSLQYF
TRBV29-1,TRBJ2-2,-,-,TGCAGCGTTGAAGCACGAGATTCCACCGGGGAGCTGTTTTTT,CSVEARDSTGELFF
TRBV6-5,TRBJ2-1,-,-,TGTGCCAGCAGTTACCGTGACAGTTACAATGAGCAGTTCTTC,CASSYRDSYNEQFF
TRBV7-9,TRBJ1-2,TRBD1,-,TGTGCCAGCAGCCATACGGACAGGGGGCGATATGGCTACACCTTC,CASSHTDRGRYGYTF
TRBV11-3,TRBJ2-5,-,-,TGTGCCAGCAGCTTAAACAGGTCGTGGGAGACCCAGTACTTC,CASSLNRSWETQYF
TRBV15,TRBJ1-2,-,once,TGTGCCACCAGTGGGGGCGGCGGGAGTAACTATGGCTACACCTTC,CATSGGGGSNYGYTF
TRBV4-1,TRBJ2-7,-,-,TGCGCCAGCAGCCAAACCCTGTCCAGGGGCTACGAGCAGTACTTC,CASSQTLSRGYEQYF
TRBV7-9,TRBJ1-4,-,-,TGTGCCAGCAGCGAGGGAACAACTAATGAAAAACTGTTTTTT,CASSEGTTNEKLFF
TRBV7-2,TRBJ2-7,-,-,TGTGCCAGCAGCTTAGTAGGTTGGGGGCTAACCTACGAGCAGTACTTC,CASSLVGWGLTYEQYF
TRBV4-1,TRBJ2-7,-,-,TGCGCCAGCAGCCAAGCCATAGGGGGGGAGAGGGACTACGAGCAGTACTTC,CASSQAIGGERDYEQYF
TRBV25-1,TRBJ2-3,TRBD2,few,TGTGCCAGCAGTGATTTACTAGCGGGAGCAGTAGATACGCAGTATTTT,CASSDLLAGAVDTQYF
TRBV6-5,TRBJ1-2,-,-,TGTGCCAGCAAGTTGACAGACCTTCATGGCTACACCTTC,CASKLTDLHGYTF
TRBV2,TRBJ1-4,TRBD1,-,TGTGCCACCAGGGACAGGGATATGGTGGCTAATGAAAAACTGTTTTTT,CATRDRDMVANEKLFF
TRBV18,TRBJ1-6,-,-,TGTGCCAGCTCAACGATCATGTCGAGCTCCTATAATTCACCCCTCCACTTT,CASSTIMSSSYNSPLHF
TRBV19,TRBJ1-5,-,-,TGTGCCAGCGGATCCGGGCAGCCCCAGCATTTT,CASGSGQPQHF
TRBV4-1,TRBJ1-1,TRBD1,-,TGCGCCAGCAGCCAAGATTTAGGGACGGACAGGTCTACTGAAGCTTTCTTT,CASSQDLGTDRSTEAFF
TRBV12-3/TRBV12-4,TRBJ2-1,-,-,TGTGCCAGCCGTTCGGGGTATAATGAGCAGTTCTTC,CASRSGYNEQFF
TRBV18,TRBJ1-3,-,-,TGTGCCAGCTCATCAGACAGGTCCTCTGGAAACACCATATATTTT,CASSSDRSSGNTIYF
TRBV18,TRBJ1-1,TRBD1,few,TGTGCCAGCTCAGGACAGGGTTCGGGTTACACTGAAGCTTTCTTT,CASSGQGSGYTEAFF
TRBV10-1,TRBJ2-4,TRBD1,few,TGCGCCAGCAGTGCGGCGGGACAGGGTGAACTTCAGTACTTC,CASSAAGQGELQYF
TRBV19,TRBJ2-3,-,-,TGTGCCAGTAGTAGACAGGACATCACAGATACGCAGTATTTT,CASSRQDITDTQYF
TRBV24-1,TRBJ2-1,TRBD2,-,TGTGCCACCAGTGATTTGCCACTAGCGGGTTACAATGAGCAGTTCTTC,CATSDLPLAGYNEQFF
TRBV4-3,TRBJ2-1,-,-,TGCGCCAGCAGCCAAAGTAGCCTATCCTACAATGAGCAGTTCTTC,CASSQSSLSYNEQFF
TRBV2,TRBJ2-1,-,-,TGTGCCAGCACCCGAGCGGTTCCTTACAATGAGCAGTTCTTC,CASTRAVPYNEQFF
TRBV18,TRBJ1-4,TRBD1,-,TGTGCCAGCTCACCCGACAGGGCTGCTAATGAAAAACTGTTTTTT,CASSPDRAANEKLFF
TRBV19,TRBJ1-2,-,once,TGTGCCAGTAGTATGGGCCAGACCTATGGCTACACCTTC,CASSMGQTYGYTF
TRBV3-1/TRBV3-2,TRBJ2-7,TRBD2,-,TGTGCCAGCAGCCAACCGGGACTAGCGGGGGGCACCTACGAGCAGTACTTC,CASSQPGLAGGTYEQYF
TRBV30,TRBJ1-4,-,-,TGTGCCTGGAGCGGGAGATCTAATGAAAAACTGTTTTTT,CAWSGRSNEKLFF
TRBV7-9,TRBJ1-3,-,-,TGTGCCAGCAGCTCTAGGGACATAGGAAACACCATATATTTT,CASSSRDIGNTIYF